This passage covers 9 T cell receptor beta chains from one sample sequenced in a study of TIL therapy for anti-PD-1-resistant metastatic lung cancer (dated by TCRdb to about 2021). According to the study, the label for this sample's time point signals: pre-treatment sample, taken before nivolumab and TIL therapy. The baseline tumor samples were excised metastases, mostly pleural nodules or supraclavicular lymph nodes, taken from the same resection that was used to grow TIL. TCR beta CDR3 regions were amplified from genomic DNA with the immunoSEQ v3 hsTCRB kit using bias-controlled multiplex PCR. Sourced from immuneACCESS, this table was stored by TCRdb with only in-frame sequences that have V and J called. A share of the clones is absent; for the studies checked, an unresolved V gene accounts for under half, and the remainder has no known explanation. The sample table holds about 50,000 clones, of which around 64% were seen once. 5.6% of the sample belongs to the ten largest clones.

The sample in question was tumor tissue, obtained at baseline. The receptors were gathered from a person between 25 and 79 years old with non-small cell lung cancer.

The V gene is TRBV28, the J gene TRBJ2-1; D ambiguous. The CDR3 covers 15 residues. Germline CDR1 reads MDHEN; CDR2 reads SYDVKM. V was clipped by 7 bases and J by 0 bases, with 13 bases between them. The CDR3 region is CASNPGPSSYNEQFF. CDR3 in DNA: TGTGCCAGCAATCCGGGCCCTAGCTCCTACAATGAGCAGTTCTTC. Looking up the rest from reference TRBV28 and TRBJ2-1 gives the full variable domain: DVKVTQSSRYLVKRTGEKVFLECVQDMDHENMFWYRQDPGLGLRLIYFSYDVKMKEKGDIPEGYSVSREKKERFSLILESASTNQTSMYLCASNPGPSSYNEQFFGPGTRLTVL.

This clone has more than one count but fewer than ten. This chain joins TRBV7-9 and TRBJ2-3, with D unclear. The germline V and J ends were trimmed by 8 bases and 0 bases, with 3 bases remaining between them. Germline CDR1 reads SEHNR; CDR2 reads FQNEAQ (reference sequence). The CDR3 sequence is 11 residues long. Here the CDR3 reads CASQSTDTQYF. The DNA for the CDR3 is TGTGCCAGCCAAAGCACAGATACGCAGTATTTT.

The DNA for the CDR3 is TGTGCCGCGAGGGGCGGGGCGGCTAATGAAAAACTGTTTTTT. The encoded protein is CAARGGAANEKLFF. The V and J genes are TRBV2 and TRBJ1-4, with D perhaps TRBD1 (5 bases). The V end lost 11 bases, the J end lost 3 bases, and 16 bases lay between the germline ends. The germline gives CDR1 SNHLY, CDR2 FYNNEI. The length of the CDR3 is 14 residues.

The chain has TRBV6-1 and TRBJ2-2, with D perhaps matching TRBD1 or TRBD2 (5 bases each). From germline, CDR1 is MNHNS and CDR2 SASEGT. V lost 6 bases, J lost 4 bases, and 9 bases lay in between. The CDR3 runs 13 residues. CDR3 residues: CASRRGATGELFF. As DNA, the CDR3 is TGTGCCAGCAGGAGAGGGGCCACCGGGGAGCTGTTTTTT.

CDR3: CASSSLGTGKAGELFF. The CDR3 bases are TGTGCCAGCAGTTCTCTCGGGACAGGGAAGGCCGGGGAGCTGTTTTTT. The chain recombines TRBV27 with TRBJ2-2, with 9 bases that match TRBD1. The germline V gene encodes CDR1 MNHEY and CDR2 SMNVEV (reference sequence). J gave up 6 bases and V 4 bases, and 9 bases lay outside the gene matches. The CDR3 runs 16 residues.

The chain joins TRBV5-6 to TRBJ1-1, with D tentatively TRBD1 (5 bases). V was clipped by 1 base and J by 1 base, with 17 bases between them. Germline loops: CDR1 SGHDT, CDR2 YYEEEE. CDR3 length: 17 amino acids. Here the CDR3 DNA reads TGTGCCAGCAGCTTGTTCGGAGAAGGGGCTAGGAACACTGAAGCTTTCTTT. It encodes CASSLFGEGARNTEAFF.

The count of this clone is one. The chain is built from TRBV5-4 and TRBJ1-1, with D tentatively TRBD1 (5 bases). This CDR3 region has 14 residues. Germline CDR1 reads SGHNT; CDR2 reads YYREEE (reference sequence). Between the trimmed V and J ends, which lost 4 bases and 5 bases, there was a span of 15 bases. CDR3: CASSIGAGLTEAFF. The CDR3 DNA sequence: TGTGCCAGCAGCATCGGGGCAGGGTTGACTGAAGCTTTCTTT.

The gene calls are TRBV7-6 and TRBJ2-5, with 11 bases aligning to TRBD2. Germline V lookup: CDR1 SGHVS, CDR2 FNYEAQ. The CDR3 extends over 16 amino acids. V lost 4 bases, J lost 9 bases, and 13 bases stayed unmatched. CDR3 amino acids: CASSSSHSGRAGAQYF. The CDR3 DNA reads TGTGCCAGCAGCTCGTCTCATAGCGGGAGGGCCGGGGCCCAGTACTTC.

The J gene is TRBJ2-5, the V gene TRBV5-1; 7 positions agree with TRBD2. Germline-derived CDR1 and CDR2 are SGHRS and YFSETQ. Trimming removed 1 base from V and 1 base from J; junction bases left unmatched: 4. The CDR3 runs to 15 residues. This CDR3 is CASSLIPSGQETQYF. CDR3 DNA: TGCGCCAGCAGCTTGATCCCTAGCGGCCAAGAGACCCAGTACTTC.